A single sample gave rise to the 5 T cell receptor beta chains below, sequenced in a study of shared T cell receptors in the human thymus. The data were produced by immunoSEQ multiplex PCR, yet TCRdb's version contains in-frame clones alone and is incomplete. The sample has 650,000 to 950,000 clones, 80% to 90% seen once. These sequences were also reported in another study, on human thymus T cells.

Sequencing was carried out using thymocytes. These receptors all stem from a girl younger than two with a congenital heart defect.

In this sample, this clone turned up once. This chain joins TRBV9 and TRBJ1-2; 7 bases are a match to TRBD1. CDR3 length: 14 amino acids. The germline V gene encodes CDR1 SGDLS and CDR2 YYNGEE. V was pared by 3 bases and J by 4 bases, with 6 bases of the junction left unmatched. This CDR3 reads CASSADRVGYGYTF. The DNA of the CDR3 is TGTGCCAGCAGCGCCGACAGGGTAGGCTATGGCTACACCTTC.

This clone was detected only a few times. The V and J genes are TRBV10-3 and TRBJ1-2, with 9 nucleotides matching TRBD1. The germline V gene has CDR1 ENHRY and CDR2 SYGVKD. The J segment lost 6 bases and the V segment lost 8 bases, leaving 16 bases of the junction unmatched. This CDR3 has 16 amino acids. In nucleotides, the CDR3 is TGTGCCATCCTGGTGGACAGGGGTCGTACCCACCATGGCTACACCTTC. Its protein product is CAILVDRGRTHHGYTF.

DNA for the CDR3: TGTGCCAGTAGTATATCAGGGGGGAGAAACAATGAGCAGTTCTTC. This translates into CASSISGGRNNEQFF. V gene TRBV19 combines with J gene TRBJ2-1; tentatively, D is TRBD1 (7 bases). Looked up from germline, CDR1 is LNHDA and CDR2 is SQIVND (reference sequence). Trimming took 2 bases from V and 5 from J, leaving 13 bases between them. The CDR3 has 15 amino acids.

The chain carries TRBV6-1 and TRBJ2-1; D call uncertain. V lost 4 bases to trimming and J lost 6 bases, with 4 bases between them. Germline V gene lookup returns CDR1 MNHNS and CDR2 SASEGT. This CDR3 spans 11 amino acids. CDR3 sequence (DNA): TGTGCCAGCAGTGCCCGCAATGAGCAGTTCTTC. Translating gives CASSARNEQFF.

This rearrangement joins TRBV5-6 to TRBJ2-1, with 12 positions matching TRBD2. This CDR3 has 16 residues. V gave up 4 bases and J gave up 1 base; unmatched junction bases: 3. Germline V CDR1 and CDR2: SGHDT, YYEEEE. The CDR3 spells CASSLTSGGSYNEQFF. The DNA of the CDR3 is TGTGCCAGCAGCCTTACTAGCGGGGGGTCCTACAATGAGCAGTTCTTC.